This T cell receptor (beta chain) was recovered during a study of early T cells in non-severe SARS-CoV-2 infection. Background on the study: Chains were not paired, and sequencing was done on bulk RNA from unsorted whole blood. Study findings and constraints: Sequences matched to VDJdb favored anti-spike CD8 responses, while private and CD4 specificities were missed.

Individual cDNA molecules each received unique molecular identifiers attached to them. In TCRdb, the 5' RACE reads were re-called with MiXCR into one record per CDR3 protein. The sample shows some 75,000 distinct CDR3 sequences, 12% to 15% of them seen only once. This clonotype occurred many times. What it recognizes is unknown. The CDR3 runs 11 residues. Germline-derived CDR1 and CDR2 are SGHRS and YFSETQ. The germline V and J ends were trimmed by 4 bases and 8 bases, with 7 bases remaining between them. The chain combines TRBV5-1 with TRBJ2-1; D possibly corresponds to TRBD2 (5 bases). Sequencing input: whole blood. This TCR was sampled from an adult who was a healthcare worker with PCR-confirmed SARS-CoV-2 infection or an uninfected control (not recorded which). CDR3 region: CASSIGDEQFF. The CDR3 DNA reads TGCGCCAGCAGCATCGGGGATGAGCAGTTCTTC.